This T cell receptor beta chain is from a study of cytomegalovirus exposure and HLA in healthy donors. Study-level results: A later examination showed that TCR association rates differed by HLA locus, with DRB1 most and HLA-C fewest. Confirmation was obtained in vitro that a few CMV-associated chains are specific for CMV antigens.

This CDR3 has 14 residues. V lost 4 bases and J lost 1, with 12 bases in between. Per the germline V gene, CDR1 is SGHRS and CDR2 is YFSETQ. The sample holds a few counts of this clone. Its specificity is unknown. In the PCR, 60 Vbeta and 13 Jbeta primers were used. Profiling relied on immunoSEQ multiplex PCR, and the TCRdb table lists in-frame clones only, not all of them. The sample contains roughly 160,000 clones, about four fifths of which appear only once. The receptor comes from a male donor in good health and CMV-seropositive. The material sequenced was PBMCs. The chain couples TRBV5-1 to TRBJ2-7, with a tentative D call TRBD1 (5 bases). CDR3 protein: CASSPPTVSYEQYF. CDR3 DNA sequence: TGCGCCAGCAGCCCGCCGACAGTTTCCTACGAGCAGTACTTC.